The 2 T cell receptor beta chains reported below all come from one sample, sequenced in a study of CD8+CD57+ T cells in acquired aplastic anemia. Profiles of TCR beta VDJ and CDR3 were generated from a genomic DNA template. TCRdb processed the reads anew with MiXCR; each CDR3 protein has one entry. The data hold roughly 250,000 distinct CDR3 sequences, with 82% observed a single time. Sequencing involved patients with CD8+CD57+ cell expansion previously shown by flow cytometry. The source material was sorted CD4+, CD8+, or CD8+CD57+ T cells (not recorded which) from PBMCs. These receptors all stem from a human donor with aplastic anemia.

With respect to this clonotype: The DNA is left out, because the CDR3 cannot be placed on it with certainty; the CDR3 is given as TCRdb lists it. This chain uses TRBV9 with TRBJ2-5. Germline V gene sequence: CDR1 SGDLS, CDR2 YYNGEE. The CDR3 is 14 amino acids in total, end residues counted. The CDR3 spells CATSRARNIQYFDF.

Note on this clonotype: Since the CDR3 does not end with the conserved phenylalanine or tryptophan, this likely comes from a read error. The limits of the CDR3 on the DNA are not certain, so only TCRdb's listed CDR3 is given. The rearrangement joins TRBV9 to TRBJ2-5; the table calls TRBD1, which could not be checked here. The CDR3 extends over 12 residues, inclusive of both ends. The germline gives CDR1 SGDLS, CDR2 YYNGEE. CDR3 amino acids: CAIRWGADSRNL.